Below are 31 T cell receptor beta chains sequenced from a single sample in a study of blood T cell repertoires in COVID-19. Clones were sequenced by immunoSEQ multiplex PCR, and TCRdb holds only the in-frame ones, with some missing. This sample has 200,000 to 250,000 clones, with around nine tenths found just once. Sequenced input: PBMCs or T cells enriched from blood (not recorded which). These receptors originate from a woman under 30 who had recovered from COVID-19.

The rearrangement uses TRBV5-5 and TRBJ1-2; 7 bases line up with TRBD1. CDR3 length equals 14 residues. V lost 0 bases, J lost 8 bases, and 7 bases stayed unmatched. Germline CDR1 is SGHKS and CDR2 is YYEKEE (reference sequence). The CDR3 coding sequence is TGTGCCAGCAGCTTGGATCCGACAGGGCCCGGCTACACCTTC. This codes for CASSLDPTGPGYTF. Combining the CDR3 with reference TRBV5-5 and TRBJ1-2 gives the whole variable domain DAGVTQSPTHLIKTRGQQVTLRCSPISGHKSVSWYQQVLGQGPQFIFQYYEKEERGRGNFPDRFSARQFPNYSSELNVNALLLGDSALYLCASSLDPTGPGYTFGSGTRLTVV.

The V and J genes are TRBV6-5 and TRBJ1-6; D is undetermined. The CDR3 has 13 residues. Trimming stripped 5 bases from V and 8 bases from J, with 10 bases between. Germline lookup yields CDR1 MNHEY and CDR2 SVGAGI. DNA for the CDR3: TGTGCCAGCAGTCGGTCCGTTCATTCACCCCTCCACTTT. This translates into CASSRSVHSPLHF.

This sequence joins TRBV3-1 (or the pseudogene TRBV3-2) and TRBJ1-1; no clear D gene. Germline V gives CDR1 LGHDT, CDR2 YNNKEL (reference sequence). CDR3 length: 14 residues. Trimming stripped 3 bases from V and 3 bases from J, with 11 bases between. The CDR3 spells CASSQGWRDTEAFF. The CDR3 coding sequence is TGTGCCAGCAGCCAGGGATGGAGGGACACTGAAGCTTTCTTT.

The chain uses TRBV28 and TRBJ2-5; 8 bases match TRBD1. The CDR3 runs to 14 residues. CDR1 is MDHEN, CDR2 SYDVKM, per germline. V lost 11 bases and J lost 5; bases outside the gene matches: 13. CDR3 region: CAAGADRDVETQYF. The CDR3 DNA reads as TGTGCCGCCGGGGCGGACAGGGACGTCGAGACCCAGTACTTC. The full variable domain, in which reference TRBV28 and TRBJ2-5 provide the parts outside the CDR3, is DVKVTQSSRYLVKRTGEKVFLECVQDMDHENMFWYRQDPGLGLRLIYFSYDVKMKEKGDIPEGYSVSREKKERFSLILESASTNQTSMYLCAAGADRDVETQYFGPGTRLLVL.

The chain employs TRBV19 and TRBJ2-7; 8 nucleotides agree with TRBD1. CDR1 is LNHDA and CDR2 is SQIVND in the germline V gene (reference sequence). The CDR3 consists of 17 residues. Trimming removed 5 bases from V and 0 bases from J; junction bases left unmatched: 12. The CDR3 reads CASSARWTGPSSYEQYF. In DNA, the CDR3 is TGTGCCAGTAGTGCACGATGGACAGGGCCATCCTCCTACGAGCAGTACTTC. The entire variable domain, with the rest obtained from reference TRBV19 and TRBJ2-7, is as follows: DGGITQSPKYLFRKEGQNVTLSCEQNLNHDAMYWYRQDPGQGLRLIYYSQIVNDFQKGDIAEGYSVSREKKESFPLTVTSAQKNPTAFYLCASSARWTGPSSYEQYFGPGTRLTVT.

This chain joins TRBV3-1 (or the pseudogene TRBV3-2) and TRBJ1-3, with D possibly TRBD1 on 6 matching bases. V lost 1 base to trimming and J lost 4 bases, with 11 bases between them. CDR3 length: 15 amino acids. Germline loops: CDR1 LGHDT, CDR2 YNNKEL (reference sequence). CDR3: CASSQARTVGNTIYF. DNA for the CDR3: TGTGCCAGCAGCCAAGCGAGGACAGTAGGAAACACCATATATTTT.

The DNA of the CDR3 is TGCGCCAGCAGCCAAGATAACAATGAGCAGTTCTTC. It is translated as CASSQDNNEQFF. This chain joins TRBV4-1 and TRBJ2-1; D unresolved. Germline V CDR1 and CDR2: MGHRA, YSYEKL. Deletions cut 0 bases from V and 5 bases from J, with 2 bases between. This CDR3 has 12 residues.

The chain has TRBV7-2 and TRBJ1-4, with a possible D match to TRBD1 (6 bases). CDR3 size: 17 residues. The germline gives CDR1 SGHTA, CDR2 FQGNSA. With 5 bases removed from V and 4 bases from J, the gap between germline ends came to 20 bases. The CDR3 here is CASSPRPGEGHNEKLFF. CDR3 coding DNA: TGTGCCAGCAGCCCGCGACCGGGGGAGGGACATAATGAAAAACTGTTTTTT.

This chain connects TRBV21-1 to TRBJ1-1. TRBV21-1 is termed a pseudogene. There are 16 residues in the CDR3. The CDR3 sequence: CASSKFVGRYGAEAFF. The CDR3 DNA sequence: TGTGCCAGCAGCAAATTCGTTGGGAGGTACGGCGCTGAAGCTTTCTTT.

The chain carries TRBV19 and TRBJ1-5, with 8 bases that match TRBD1. Germline V gene sequence: CDR1 LNHDA, CDR2 SQIVND (reference sequence). The CDR3 runs to 15 residues. V lost 7 bases, J lost 3 bases, and 8 bases stayed unmatched. Written as DNA, the CDR3 is TGTGCCAGTACCGGACAGGGAACCCCCAATCAGCCCCAGCATTTT. It specifies CASTGQGTPNQPQHF. Full variable domain (remainder filled in from reference TRBV19 and TRBJ1-5): DGGITQSPKYLFRKEGQNVTLSCEQNLNHDAMYWYRQDPGQGLRLIYYSQIVNDFQKGDIAEGYSVSREKKESFPLTVTSAQKNPTAFYLCASTGQGTPNQPQHFGDGTRLSIL.

The V and J genes are TRBV6-5 and TRBJ2-1; 8 nucleotides agree with TRBD2. From germline, CDR1 is MNHEY and CDR2 SVGAGI. This CDR3 comprises 16 residues. V trimming: 4 bases; J trimming: 2 bases; junction bases outside the gene matches: 7. The CDR3 nucleotides are TGTGCCAGCAGTTCCTCAAGCGGGAGAGCCTACAATGAGCAGTTCTTC. Its translation is CASSSSSGRAYNEQFF.

The chain links TRBV27 to TRBJ2-7; 8 nucleotides align to TRBD1. Germline lookup yields CDR1 MNHEY and CDR2 SMNVEV (reference sequence). The CDR3 runs 15 residues. Trimming removed 5 bases from V and 2 bases from J; junction bases left unmatched: 8. This CDR3 reads CASSKLTGAAYEQYF. CDR3 in DNA: TGTGCCAGCAGTAAGTTGACAGGGGCGGCCTACGAGCAGTACTTC.

This clone appeared a few times. The chain has TRBV19 and TRBJ2-1; 7 nucleotides align to TRBD2. Unmatched junction bases numbered 10, after V lost 0 bases and J lost 2 bases. CDR1 LNHDA and CDR2 SQIVND come from the germline V gene (reference sequence). The length of the CDR3 is 18 residues. Here the CDR3 reads CASSIESGRGRPYNEQFF. In nucleotides, the CDR3 is TGTGCCAGTAGTATAGAATCTGGTCGCGGGAGACCCTACAATGAGCAGTTCTTC.

This chain uses TRBV7-9 with TRBJ2-4, with 10 bases lining up with TRBD2. The CDR3 has 17 amino acids. Trimming cost V 1 base and J 0 bases; bases outside gene matches: 3. The V gene's germline CDR1 is SEHNR and CDR2 FQNEAQ (reference sequence). This CDR3 reads CASSLGTSGVAKNIQYF. CDR3 coding DNA: TGTGCCAGCAGCTTAGGGACTAGCGGAGTAGCCAAAAACATTCAGTACTTC.

The V and J genes are TRBV24-1 and TRBJ2-2, with TRBD1 as a possible D gene (6 bases). Trimming left V 4 bases short and J 3 bases short, with 14 bases between. The germline V gene has CDR1 KGHDR and CDR2 SFDVKD. The CDR3 runs to 16 residues. The DNA for the CDR3 is TGTGCCACCAGTGACCCCACAGGGTTGGACACCGGGGAGCTGTTTTTT. Translation gives CATSDPTGLDTGELFF.

This rearrangement joins TRBV4-1 to TRBJ1-1; D gene unclear. The CDR3 runs 13 residues. Trimming took off 3 bases at V and 5 bases at J, with 10 bases between the two ends. Germline lookup yields CDR1 MGHRA and CDR2 YSYEKL. CDR3 in DNA: TGCGCCAGCAGCCAGCAGGCGGGGACTGAAGCTTTCTTT. This codes for CASSQQAGTEAFF.

The chain uses TRBV10-3 and TRBJ2-5, with 7 bases aligning to TRBD1. Unmatched junction bases numbered 6, after V lost 4 bases and J lost 4 bases. The V gene's germline CDR1 is ENHRY and CDR2 SYGVKD. The CDR3 extends over 14 amino acids. The CDR3 loop is CAISGSQGRETQYF. Here the CDR3 DNA reads TGTGCCATCAGTGGGTCACAGGGGAGAGAGACCCAGTACTTC.

In nucleotides, the CDR3 is TGTGCCAGCTCAGAGGGCGGCAGAATTGGAGCTTTCTTT. Its translation: CASSEGGRIGAFF. The V call is TRBV18, the J call TRBJ1-1; D gene uncertain. The CDR3 is 13 amino acids. Trimming removed 5 bases from V and 10 bases from J, with 17 bases in between. In germline, CDR1 is KGHSH, CDR2 LQKENI.

The J gene is TRBJ1-1, the V gene TRBV5-1, with D possibly TRBD1 on 6 matching bases. The germline gives CDR1 SGHRS, CDR2 YFSETQ. The CDR3 length is 14 residues. The germline V and J ends were trimmed by 4 bases and 2 bases, with 12 bases remaining between them. For the CDR3, the DNA is TGCGCCAGCAGCCTGCGGACAGATAACACTGAAGCTTTCTTT. Protein product: CASSLRTDNTEAFF. Supplemented by reference TRBV5-1 and TRBJ1-1, the full variable domain reads KAGVTQTPRYLIKTRGQQVTLSCSPISGHRSVSWYQQTPGQGLQFLFEYFSETQRNKGNFPGRFSGRQFSNSRSEMNVSTLELGDSALYLCASSLRTDNTEAFFGQGTRLTVV.

The rearrangement uses TRBV6-5 and TRBJ2-3; 10 bases line up with TRBD1. Germline loops: CDR1 MNHEY, CDR2 SVGAGI. The CDR3 has 14 residues. With 9 bases clipped from V and 5 bases from J, the junction kept 8 bases outside the gene matches. This CDR3 is CASGAGQGRDTQYF. In DNA, the CDR3 is TGTGCCAGTGGGGCGGGACAGGGGAGAGATACGCAGTATTTT.

The J gene is TRBJ1-3, the V gene TRBV5-1; D not resolved. The germline CDR1 and CDR2 sequences are SGHRS and YFSETQ. This CDR3 region has 15 residues. Trimming took off 0 bases at V and 5 bases at J, with 12 bases between the two ends. The CDR3 DNA is TGCGCCAGCAGCTTGGACTTTGGTCTTAGAAACACCATATATTTT. It translates to CASSLDFGLRNTIYF.

The chain combines TRBV18 with TRBJ1-1; 7 nucleotides agree with TRBD1. V lost 4 bases and J lost 3; bases outside the gene matches: 2. The germline V gene has CDR1 KGHSH and CDR2 LQKENI. The CDR3 extends over 13 amino acids. CDR3 DNA sequence: TGTGCCAGCTCACAAGGGGGCGACACTGAAGCTTTCTTT. Translated: CASSQGGDTEAFF.

The chain recombines TRBV24-1 with TRBJ2-3, with TRBD1 identical over 9 bases. Germline V CDR1 and CDR2: KGHDR, SFDVKD. The CDR3 contains 16 residues. Trimming cost V 0 bases and J 4 bases; bases outside gene matches: 4. DNA for the CDR3: TGTGCCACCAGTGATTTGCGACAGGGGGGGTCAGATACGCAGTATTTT. This translates into CATSDLRQGGSDTQYF.

This rearrangement joins TRBV12-5 to TRBJ2-1, with D unresolved. The CDR3 has 13 amino acids. The germline V gene encodes CDR1 LGHNT and CDR2 FRNRAP. Trimming pared 5 bases from V and 5 bases from J, leaving 10 bases between. The CDR3 protein is CASGLALNNEQFF. The CDR3 nucleotides are TGTGCTAGTGGTCTGGCACTAAACAATGAGCAGTTCTTC.

The chain combines TRBV27 with TRBJ2-7, with D possibly matching TRBD2 (5 bases). This CDR3 is built from 16 residues. CDR1 is MNHEY and CDR2 is SMNVEV in the germline V gene (reference sequence). Trimming left V 5 bases short and J 4 bases short, with 21 bases between. In nucleotides, the CDR3 is TGTGCCAGCAGTCGGGCGCGGACCGGAGGTTCTTACGAGCAGTACTTC. Translated: CASSRARTGGSYEQYF.

The chain joins TRBV11-3 to TRBJ2-1; a weak D match, TRBD1 (6 bases). The CDR3 runs 15 residues. Trimming cost V 5 bases and J 6 bases, with 17 bases left between them. Germline CDR1 reads SGHNT; CDR2 reads YENEEA. The CDR3 region has the DNA TGTGCCAGCAGCCCTCGTCCCGACAGGAGCAATGAGCAGTTCTTC. Protein sequence: CASSPRPDRSNEQFF.

The chain is built from TRBV5-1 and TRBJ2-1; TRBD2 matches at 8 bases. Germline-derived CDR1 and CDR2 are SGHRS and YFSETQ. The V segment lost 3 bases and the J segment 9 bases; nucleotides outside the gene matches: 8. The CDR3 extends over 14 amino acids. The CDR3 here is CASSSGGPGSEQFF. In DNA form, the CDR3 reads TGCGCCAGCAGCTCGGGAGGGCCTGGGAGTGAGCAGTTCTTC. The full variable domain, rest sourced from reference TRBV5-1 and TRBJ2-1, is KAGVTQTPRYLIKTRGQQVTLSCSPISGHRSVSWYQQTPGQGLQFLFEYFSETQRNKGNFPGRFSGRQFSNSRSEMNVSTLELGDSALYLCASSSGGPGSEQFFGPGTRLTVL.

The rearrangement joins TRBV3-1 (or the pseudogene TRBV3-2) to TRBJ2-5; D gene ambiguous. The CDR3 extends over 14 amino acids. Germline assignment: CDR1 LGHDT and CDR2 YNNKEL (reference sequence). V was trimmed by 6 bases and J by 0 bases, leaving 11 bases between them. The chain's CDR3 is CASSNTADQETQYF. In DNA form, the CDR3 reads TGTGCCAGCAGTAATACAGCCGACCAAGAGACCCAGTACTTC.

The chain joins TRBV3-1 (or the pseudogene TRBV3-2) to TRBJ2-5; D may be TRBD2 (6 bases). The CDR3 runs to 13 residues. CDR1 LGHDT and CDR2 YNNKEL come from the germline V gene (reference sequence). The germline V and J ends were trimmed by 3 bases and 5 bases, with 10 bases remaining between them. The CDR3 loop is CASSQAGSETQYF. CDR3 sequence (DNA): TGTGCCAGCAGCCAGGCGGGGTCGGAGACCCAGTACTTC.

The chain recombines TRBV9 with TRBJ2-1; D is unclear. The CDR3 covers 17 residues. Trimming pared 1 base from V and 0 bases from J, leaving 14 bases between. Germline CDR1 and CDR2: SGDLS and YYNGEE. The CDR3 region has the DNA TGTGCCAGCAGCGTACGTTCCGATTCGAGCTCCTACAATGAGCAGTTCTTC. It codes for CASSVRSDSSSYNEQFF. The whole variable domain, remainder taken from reference TRBV9 and TRBJ2-1, is DSGVTQTPKHLITATGQRVTLRCSPRSGDLSVYWYQQSLDQGLQFLIQYYNGEERAKGNILERFSAQQFPDLHSELNLSSLELGDSALYFCASSVRSDSSSYNEQFFGPGTRLTVL.

The chain combines TRBV14 with TRBJ1-1; TRBD1 aligns across 7 bases. The ends lost 4 bases at V and 11 bases at J; junction bases unmatched: 16. The CDR3 sequence is 15 residues long. CDR1 and CDR2 from the germline V gene are SGHDN and FVKESK. Written as DNA, the CDR3 is TGTGCCAGCAGCCGGTTCATCGGGACAGAATTCGTCGCTTTCTTT. Its translation: CASSRFIGTEFVAFF.